This entry lists 24 T cell receptor beta chains sequenced from one sample in a study of identical twins. TCRdb redid the calling of the 5' RACE reads with MiXCR, one entry per CDR3 protein. The sample lists approximately 670,000 distinct CDR3 sequences, around 6.1% occurring once. Sequencing input: naive T cells sorted from blood. The source of these receptors is a man between 18 and 29 years old in good health.

This clonotype was observed many times. This sequence joins TRBV29-1 and TRBJ2-3; 13 bases align to TRBD2. The CDR3 length is 14 residues. Germline values: CDR1 SQVTM, CDR2 ANQGSEA. Germline trimming cut 7 bases from V and 5 bases from J; bases unmatched to any gene: 6. The CDR3 bases are TGCAGCGCCGGGACTAGCGGGGCGTTAGATACGCAGTATTTT. It translates to CSAGTSGALDTQYF.

This clonotype was seen a handful of times. CDR3 region: CSARPPRNYGYTF. The CDR3 DNA follows: TGCAGTGCTAGACCCCCGAGAAACTATGGCTACACCTTC. This rearrangement joins TRBV20-1 to TRBJ1-2; D is unresolved. The V gene's germline CDR1 is DFQATT and CDR2 SNEGSKA (reference sequence). The CDR3 runs 13 residues. Trimming cost V 2 bases and J 2 bases, with 9 bases left between them.

This clonotype occurred a few times. J is TRBJ2-3 and V is TRBV5-1; D is unclear. Germline CDR1 and CDR2: SGHRS and YFSETQ. The CDR3 totals 12 residues. Trimming took 4 bases from V and 4 from J, leaving 7 bases between them. The CDR3 bases are TGCGCCAGCAGCATGAGTGCAGATACGCAGTATTTT. This codes for CASSMSADTQYF.

Ten or more counts support this clonotype. The chain uses TRBV7-9 and TRBJ2-1; D call uncertain. The germline CDR1 and CDR2 sequences are SEHNR and FQNEAQ (reference sequence). Trimming removed 6 bases at V and 8 bases at J, with 11 bases between. The CDR3 runs 12 residues. CDR3 sequence reads: CASSSTWDEQFF. CDR3 coding DNA: TGTGCCAGCAGTTCCACATGGGATGAGCAGTTCTTC. Combining the CDR3 with reference TRBV7-9 and TRBJ2-1 gives the whole variable domain DTGVSQNPRHKITKRGQNVTFRCDPISEHNRLYWYRQTLGQGPEFLTYFQNEAQLEKSRLLSDRFSAERPKGSFSTLEIQRTEQGDSAMYLCASSSTWDEQFFGPGTRLTVL.

The sample holds many counts of this clonotype. The V and J genes are TRBV29-1 and TRBJ2-1; D ambiguous. The V gene's germline CDR1 is SQVTM and CDR2 ANQGSEA. The ends were cut back, 1 base at V and 9 bases at J, with 10 bases in the middle. The CDR3 has 12 amino acids. The CDR3 nucleotides are TGCAGCGTTGAAGGGGGTTCGGGTGAGCAGTTCTTC. Amino acid sequence: CSVEGGSGEQFF.

The sample holds a few counts of this clonotype. The V and J genes are TRBV20-1 and TRBJ1-5; weak D call: TRBD1 (5 bases). V was clipped by 3 bases and J by 6 bases, with 15 bases between them. This CDR3 spans 14 amino acids. In germline, CDR1 is DFQATT, CDR2 SNEGSKA (reference sequence). The CDR3 DNA sequence: TGCAGTGCTAGCTGGGGAGAGAGGGGTCAGCCCCAGCATTTT. This encodes CSASWGERGQPQHF.

This clonotype was observed at least ten times. DNA of the CDR3: TGTGCCAGCAGTCAAAGGACTAGCGCAAACTACGAGCAGTACTTC. It translates to CASSQRTSANYEQYF. V and J are TRBV27 and TRBJ2-7, with TRBD2 identical over 9 bases. This CDR3 contains 15 residues. With 5 bases clipped from V and 3 bases from J, the junction kept 8 bases outside the gene matches. Germline CDR1 is MNHEY and CDR2 is SMNVEV (reference sequence).

This clonotype showed up many times. The chain links TRBV12-3 or TRBV12-4 to TRBJ2-1; 9 bases match TRBD1. The CDR3 loop spans 15 amino acids. The V gene end was trimmed by 5 bases and the J gene end by 3 bases; junction bases not matched to a gene: 5. CDR3 sequence (DNA): TGTGCCAGCAGTAACCGGGACAGGGTCTACAATGAGCAGTTCTTC. It specifies CASSNRDRVYNEQFF.

This clonotype was recorded many times. The chain employs TRBV20-1 and TRBJ2-4; D unclear. The germline V gene has CDR1 DFQATT and CDR2 SNEGSKA (reference sequence). Trimming stripped 0 bases from V and 2 bases from J, with 17 bases between. This CDR3 has 17 amino acids. CDR3 sequence reads: CSAREPRIPWSKNIQYF. The CDR3 DNA reads TGCAGTGCTAGAGAGCCTCGAATACCCTGGTCCAAAAACATTCAGTACTTC.

This clonotype was seen only a few times. The chain employs TRBV3-1 and TRBJ2-1; 7 bases agree with TRBD2. This CDR3 contains 12 residues. The junction had 0 bases not matched to a gene; V was cut back by 1 base and J by 9 bases. Germline V lookup: CDR1 LGHDT, CDR2 YNNKEL (reference sequence). Here the CDR3 DNA reads TGTGCCAGCAGCCAAGGGGGGGGTGAGCAGTTCTTC. Amino acids: CASSQGGGEQFF.

The CDR3 nucleotides are TGCGCCAGCAGCCCATTCGGGGACGCCGAGACCCAGTACTTC. Residues: CASSPFGDAETQYF. The chain recombines TRBV4-3 with TRBJ2-5, with D possibly being TRBD1 or TRBD2 (5 bases each). Germline lookup yields CDR1 LGHNA and CDR2 YSLEER. Trimming shortened V by 4 bases and J by 5 bases, and 14 bases separated the two germline ends. The CDR3 loop spans 14 amino acids.

The chain couples TRBV20-1 to TRBJ2-7; D is ambiguous. The CDR3 runs to 13 residues. The germline V gene has CDR1 DFQATT and CDR2 SNEGSKA (reference sequence). Trimming cost V 5 bases and J 3 bases, with 14 bases left between them. The CDR3 spells CSALGRSYYEQYF. CDR3 coding DNA: TGCAGTGCTTTGGGCCGGTCCTACTACGAGCAGTACTTC.

Many counts were recorded for this clonotype. The genes are TRBV20-1 and TRBJ1-1; 8 bases match TRBD1. The V gene's germline CDR1 is DFQATT and CDR2 SNEGSKA (reference sequence). The junction had 8 bases not matched to a gene; V was cut back by 6 bases and J by 5 bases. The CDR3 is 13 amino acids. In nucleotides, the CDR3 is TGCAGTGCCCCCGAGACAGGGGTTACTGAAGCTTTCTTT. This gives the protein CSAPETGVTEAFF.

The V and J genes are TRBV7-8 and TRBJ2-2, with TRBD2 matching 10 bases. J lost 4 bases, V lost 6 bases, and 17 bases had no gene match. Germline CDR1 and CDR2: SGHVS and FQNEAQ. The CDR3 runs to 19 residues. The DNA for the CDR3 is TGTGCCAGCAGAGAACCTCGGACTAGCGGACCTGATAGCACCGGGGAGCTGTTTTTT. It codes for CASREPRTSGPDSTGELFF.

Concerning this clonotype: This could be a read error, since a much larger clone is one nucleotide away. The chain combines TRBV20-1 with TRBJ2-1, with D maybe TRBD2 (5 bases). The germline CDR1 and CDR2 sequences are DFQATT and SNEGSKA (reference sequence). This CDR3 comprises 13 residues. V was cut by 3 bases and J by 7 bases, with 13 bases left in between. CDR3 coding DNA: TGCAGTGCTAGCGTGAGGGCCGGGAATGAGCAGTTCTTC. Translating gives CSASVRAGNEQFF.

This clonotype was picked up many times. This chain uses TRBV6-5 with TRBJ1-5; no definite D call. The germline V gene encodes CDR1 MNHEY and CDR2 SVGAGI. The CDR3 contains 13 residues. Trimming took off 0 bases at V and 9 bases at J, with 9 bases between the two ends. CDR3 DNA: TGTGCCAGCAGTTACTCGAATAAGGGGCCCCAGCATTTT. It is translated as CASSYSNKGPQHF.

This clonotype has more than one count but fewer than ten. CDR3 residues: CASSQRTSSWDEQYF. The CDR3 DNA reads as TGTGCCAGCAGCCAGAGGACTAGCTCGTGGGACGAGCAGTACTTC. The chain uses TRBV3-1 and TRBJ2-7; the match to TRBD2 covers 8 bases. Germline assignment: CDR1 LGHDT and CDR2 YNNKEL (reference sequence). J gave up 5 bases and V 3 bases, and 9 bases lay outside the gene matches. This CDR3 spans 15 amino acids.

In this sample, this clonotype turned up many times. V gene TRBV5-1 combines with J gene TRBJ2-7, with D perhaps being TRBD1 or TRBD2 (5 bases each). V was trimmed by 4 bases and J by 2 bases, leaving 13 bases between them. Germline V gene data show CDR1 as SGHRS and CDR2 as YFSETQ. The CDR3 extends over 14 amino acids. In DNA, the CDR3 is TGCGCCAGCAGCCTGTGGGACGGAACCTACGAGCAGTACTTC. Its protein product is CASSLWDGTYEQYF.

This clonotype came up a few times. At one of its ends the junction is not consistent with the germline gene, which may arise from a read error. J is TRBJ2-1 and V is TRBV25-1, with 9 bases that match TRBD1. In germline, CDR1 is MGHDK, CDR2 SYGVNS. The CDR3 is 15 residues long. Here the CDR3 reads CASSQYRDRVNEQFF. In DNA, the CDR3 is TGTGCCAGCAGTCAATATCGGGACAGGGTTAATGAGCAGTTCTTC.

This clonotype was seen repeatedly, ten times or more. V gene TRBV27 combines with J gene TRBJ2-5; 11 bases fit TRBD2. CDR1 is MNHEY and CDR2 is SMNVEV in the germline V gene (reference sequence). V was clipped by 5 bases and J by 1 base; unmatched bases: 3. This CDR3 region has 15 residues. The CDR3 nucleotides are TGTGCCAGCAGTCCTCTAGCGGGAGGCCAAGAGACCCAGTACTTC. Its protein is CASSPLAGGQETQYF.

This clonotype was counted at least ten times. CDR3 sequence: CASSLGQGGLQETQYF. In nucleotides, the CDR3 is TGCGCCAGCAGCTTGGGACAAGGCGGACTTCAAGAGACCCAGTACTTC. The gene calls are TRBV5-1 and TRBJ2-5; D is perhaps TRBD2 (5 bases). The CDR3 totals 16 residues. The ends were cut back, 0 bases at V and 2 bases at J, with 14 bases in the middle. Looked up from germline, CDR1 is SGHRS and CDR2 is YFSETQ.

Many counts were recorded for this clonotype. The chain is built from TRBV10-3 and TRBJ2-1; a weak D match, TRBD2 (6 bases). This CDR3 is built from 15 residues. With 5 bases removed from V and 2 bases from J, the gap between germline ends came to 13 bases. Germline V gene lookup returns CDR1 ENHRY and CDR2 SYGVKD. The DNA of the CDR3 is TGTGCCATCAGTCGTTCGGGACTCACCTACAATGAGCAGTTCTTC. Translated: CAISRSGLTYNEQFF.

In its sample, this clonotype was seen many times. The chain links TRBV5-1 to TRBJ2-1; D not certain. This CDR3 is built from 13 residues. Between the trimmed V and J ends, which lost 8 bases and 6 bases, there was a span of 15 bases. CDR1 is SGHRS, CDR2 YFSETQ, per germline. DNA of the CDR3: TGCGCCAGTGCTGGTAAGGCAGGCAATGAGCAGTTCTTC. Protein: CASAGKAGNEQFF. The full variable domain, in which reference TRBV5-1 and TRBJ2-1 provide the parts outside the CDR3, is KAGVTQTPRYLIKTRGQQVTLSCSPISGHRSVSWYQQTPGQGLQFLFEYFSETQRNKGNFPGRFSGRQFSNSRSEMNVSTLELGDSALYLCASAGKAGNEQFFGPGTRLTVL.

In this sample, this clonotype turned up a few times. This sequence joins TRBV7-9 and TRBJ1-4, with 7 bases that match TRBD1. The CDR3 has 14 residues. Germline V gene data show CDR1 as SEHNR and CDR2 as FQNEAQ (reference sequence). V was pared by 4 bases and J by 7 bases, with 6 bases of the junction left unmatched. CDR3 coding DNA: TGTGCCAGCAGCTCACAGGGGTCGGGTGAAAAACTGTTTTTT. This gives the protein CASSSQGSGEKLFF.